This T cell receptor beta chain is drawn from a study of T-cell reconstitution after alpha-beta-depleted transplantation in children. General study points: Day-60 TCRbeta diversity that was high in some patients was derived from surviving recipient T cells and thymic progenitors.

The CDR3 runs 12 residues. Trimming removed 6 bases at V and 2 bases at J, with 7 bases between. The germline CDR1 and CDR2 sequences are MDHEN and SYDVKM. As it was prepared, the TCRbeta library received unique molecular identifiers. TCRdb re-called the PCR reads through MiXCR, storing one row per CDR3 protein. In the table there are about 900,000 distinct CDR3 sequences, about 31% of which are singletons. This clonotype was recorded at least ten times. Its specificity is unknown. The source of this sequence is a boy in the first two years of life who had a stem cell transplant for SCID, so the T cells may come from the graft donor. V is TRBV28 and J is TRBJ2-5, with D hard to call. Sequencing was performed on PBMCs, mostly from graft donor cells, taken 360 days after TCRalphabeta/CD19-depleted stem cell transplant. The CDR3 nucleotides read TGTGCCAGCAGCCCGCCGCAAGAGACCCAGTACTTC. Its translation is CASSPPQETQYF.